Listed here is a single TCR beta chain. Trimming pared 7 bases from V and 5 bases from J, leaving 15 bases between. Germline V lookup: CDR1 SGHNT, CDR2 YYREEE (reference sequence). This CDR3 is built from 13 residues. This record belongs to a study of blood T cell repertoires in COVID-19. About the research overall: Samples representing acute and convalescent COVID-19 were sourced from the United States, Italy and Spain.

As handled by the study authors: By means of reference gene primer amplification, nucleated cell counts were estimated. Some clones are missing from TCRdb's copy, which holds only in-frame ones; the method was immunoSEQ multiplex PCR. The V and J calls and clone size were taken over from that table, and D and trimming were inferred from the DNA. The data hold around 300,000 clones, with roughly 90% observed a single time. The sequence came from a man between 18 and 35 years old with active or convalescent COVID-19. The V call is TRBV5-4, the J call TRBJ2-5; tentative D call: TRBD2 (6 bases). Sequenced: peripheral blood. CDR3 in amino acids: CASVPRDSETQYF. The CDR3 DNA follows: TGTGCCAGCGTTCCTAGGGACTCCGAGACCCAGTACTTC.